The 15 T cell receptor beta chains below all came from one sample that was sequenced in a study of cytomegalovirus exposure and HLA in healthy donors. A multiplex PCR was run with 60 Vbeta primers and 13 Jbeta primers. Repertoires were generated with immunoSEQ multiplex PCR, while TCRdb's copy carries only in-frame clones and drops some. This sample has about 130,000 clones, with approximately 73% found just once. Material: PBMCs. Receptor source: a man between 60 and 75 years old in good health and CMV-seropositive.

This clone is a singleton in its sample. This chain connects TRBV5-1 to TRBJ2-5; the match to TRBD2 covers 7 bases. The CDR3 covers 14 residues. Germline assignment: CDR1 SGHRS and CDR2 YFSETQ. V was clipped by 0 bases and J by 4 bases; unmatched bases: 3. This CDR3 is CASSLGTSPETQYF. The DNA of the CDR3 is TGCGCCAGCAGCTTGGGGACTAGTCCAGAGACCCAGTACTTC.

This clone was seen just once. V is TRBV28 and J is TRBJ1-6, with D uncertain. The V end lost 3 bases, the J end lost 7 bases, and 4 bases lay between the germline ends. Germline CDR1 is MDHEN and CDR2 is SYDVKM. This CDR3 comprises 12 residues. CDR3 sequence (DNA): TGTGCCAGCAGTTTTCCAAATTCACCCCTCCACTTT. Protein: CASSFPNSPLHF.

The CDR3 DNA follows: TGTGCCAGTAGTATCGGGACAGGCACTGAAGCTTTCTTT. Protein product: CASSIGTGTEAFF. The rearrangement uses TRBV19 and TRBJ1-1; 8 nucleotides line up with TRBD1. Germline V gene sequence: CDR1 LNHDA, CDR2 SQIVND (reference sequence). This CDR3 region has 13 residues. Trimming took 3 bases from V and 4 from J; bases not matched to a gene: 1.

V gene TRBV2 combines with J gene TRBJ1-3; the D gene is possibly TRBD1 (6 bases). Trimming removed 2 bases at V and 4 bases at J, with 15 bases between. Germline V gene data show CDR1 as SNHLY and CDR2 as FYNNEI. The CDR3 consists of 16 residues. The chain's CDR3 is CASSETGSSVGNTIYF. In DNA form, the CDR3 reads TGTGCCAGCAGTGAAACAGGGTCGTCCGTGGGAAACACCATATATTTT.

This clone was counted only a few times. The rearrangement links TRBV18 to TRBJ1-6; 7 bases match TRBD1. Per the germline V gene, CDR1 is KGHSH and CDR2 is LQKENI. V lost 5 bases and J lost 8; bases outside the gene matches: 6. The CDR3 has 14 residues. The DNA for the CDR3 is TGTGCCAGCTCAGACAGGGAAAGGCATTCACCCCTCCACTTT. Its protein is CASSDRERHSPLHF.

The rearrangement uses TRBV5-4 and TRBJ1-1; D is perhaps TRBD1 (6 bases). Trimming stripped 3 bases from V and 1 base from J, with 16 bases between. The V gene's germline CDR1 is SGHNT and CDR2 YYREEE (reference sequence). This CDR3 is 16 amino acids long. The CDR3 nucleotides are TGTGCCAGCAGCTCCCGTTGGGCGGACAGGAACACTGAAGCTTTCTTT. Its translation: CASSSRWADRNTEAFF.

This sequence joins TRBV18 and TRBJ1-2, with a tentative D call TRBD1 (6 bases). V lost 2 bases, J lost 5 bases, and 15 bases lay in between. Germline V gene lookup returns CDR1 KGHSH and CDR2 LQKENI. The CDR3 totals 15 residues. The CDR3 loop is CASSPVYRDDYGYTF. The CDR3 DNA is TGTGCCAGCTCACCAGTCTACAGGGATGATTATGGCTACACCTTC. Combining the CDR3 with reference TRBV18 and TRBJ1-2 gives the whole variable domain NAGVMQNPRHLVRRRGQEARLRCSPMKGHSHVYWYRQLPEEGLKFMVYLQKENIIDESGMPKERFSAEFPKEGPSILRIQQVVRGDSAAYFCASSPVYRDDYGYTFGSGTRLTVV.

V and J are TRBV15 and TRBJ2-1, with a tentative D call TRBD1 (5 bases). Germline V gives CDR1 LNHNV, CDR2 YYDKDF (reference sequence). CDR3 length: 14 amino acids. Trimming took 0 bases from V and 7 from J, leaving 10 bases between them. The CDR3 region is CATSRELKGNEQFF. The CDR3 DNA sequence: TGTGCCACCAGCAGAGAACTGAAGGGGAATGAGCAGTTCTTC.

V and J are TRBV7-9 and TRBJ1-1; D is uncertain. This CDR3 contains 13 residues. Looked up from germline, CDR1 is SEHNR and CDR2 is FQNEAQ (reference sequence). The V end lost 5 bases, the J end lost 1 base, and 8 bases lay between the germline ends. This CDR3 is CASSQESNTEAFF. As DNA, the CDR3 is TGTGCCAGCAGCCAAGAGTCGAACACTGAAGCTTTCTTT. Based on the CDR3 plus reference TRBV7-9 and TRBJ1-1, the full variable domain is DTGVSQNPRHKITKRGQNVTFRCDPISEHNRLYWYRQTLGQGPEFLTYFQNEAQLEKSRLLSDRFSAERPKGSFSTLEIQRTEQGDSAMYLCASSQESNTEAFFGQGTRLTVV.

As regards this clone: At one of its ends the junction is not consistent with the germline gene, which may arise from a read error. Other nucleotide sequences from this sample produce the same CDR3. The chain carries TRBV5-6 and TRBJ1-6; no clear D. The CDR3 totals 15 residues. Germline-derived CDR1 and CDR2 are SGHDT and YYEEEE. CDR3: CASSFASPYNSPLHF. CDR3 sequence (DNA): TGTGCCAGCAGCTTTGCGTCCCCCTATAATTCACCCCTTCACTTT.

This clone was recorded once. The chain has TRBV6-6 and TRBJ2-3, with 8 bases lining up with TRBD1. Looked up from germline, CDR1 is MNHNY and CDR2 is SVGAGI (reference sequence). This CDR3 region has 12 residues. J lost 4 bases, V lost 8 bases, and 2 bases had no gene match. This CDR3 reads CASAGGPDTQYF. The CDR3, as DNA: TGTGCCAGCGCAGGGGGCCCAGATACGCAGTATTTT.

The chain joins TRBV18 to TRBJ1-6, with 9 bases aligning to TRBD1. The CDR3 runs 17 residues. Trimming took 3 bases from V and 7 from J; bases not matched to a gene: 10. CDR1 KGHSH and CDR2 LQKENI come from the germline V gene. CDR3 residues: CASSPRGQGSGNSPLHF. The CDR3 nucleotides are TGTGCCAGCTCACCCAGGGGACAGGGATCGGGGAATTCACCCCTCCACTTT.

The sample holds a few counts of this clone. One end of the junction is discordant with germline, which a read error may explain. The CDR3 nucleotides read TGTGCCAGCAGCTTAACTAGTCCCCACTTC. Translated: CASSLTSPHF. This chain uses TRBV11-2 with TRBJ2-5; maybe TRBD2 (5 bases). The CDR3 covers 10 residues. Germline CDR1 is SGHAT and CDR2 is FQNNGV.

The chain couples TRBV30 to TRBJ2-3; D possibly corresponds to TRBD1 (6 bases). CDR1 is GTSNPN and CDR2 is SVGIG in the germline V gene (reference sequence). V shed 0 bases and J shed 2 bases, with 15 bases lying between them. The CDR3 runs 16 residues. CDR3 sequence reads: CAWSVHGRGYTDTQYF. The CDR3 region has the DNA TGTGCCTGGAGTGTACATGGCAGGGGATACACAGATACGCAGTATTTT.

This clone was seen a handful of times. The CDR3 nucleotides are TGTGCCAGCAGTGAAATAAGAGACAGTGGAGCTTTCTTT. Amino acid sequence: CASSEIRDSGAFF. The rearrangement links TRBV6-1 to TRBJ1-1; TRBD1 is a possible D gene (5 bases). The CDR3 length is 13 residues. V was shortened by 2 bases and J by 10 bases, with 14 bases between the two germline ends. Germline V gives CDR1 MNHNS, CDR2 SASEGT.